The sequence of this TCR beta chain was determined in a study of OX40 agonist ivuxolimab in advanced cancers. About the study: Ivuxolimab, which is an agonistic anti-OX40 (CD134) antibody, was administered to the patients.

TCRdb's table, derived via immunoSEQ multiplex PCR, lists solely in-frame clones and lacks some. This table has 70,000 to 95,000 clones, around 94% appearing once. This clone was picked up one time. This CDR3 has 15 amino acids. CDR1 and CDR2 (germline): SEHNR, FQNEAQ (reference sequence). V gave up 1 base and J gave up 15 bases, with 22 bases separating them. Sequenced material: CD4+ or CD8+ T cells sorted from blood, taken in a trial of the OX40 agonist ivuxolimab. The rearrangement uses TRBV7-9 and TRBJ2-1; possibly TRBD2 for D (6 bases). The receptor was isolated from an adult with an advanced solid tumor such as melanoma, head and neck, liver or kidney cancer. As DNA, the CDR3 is TGTGCCAGCAGCTTAGGGGTCGGGGCTAGCGTAGTTCGGTTCTTC. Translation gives CASSLGVGASVVRFF.